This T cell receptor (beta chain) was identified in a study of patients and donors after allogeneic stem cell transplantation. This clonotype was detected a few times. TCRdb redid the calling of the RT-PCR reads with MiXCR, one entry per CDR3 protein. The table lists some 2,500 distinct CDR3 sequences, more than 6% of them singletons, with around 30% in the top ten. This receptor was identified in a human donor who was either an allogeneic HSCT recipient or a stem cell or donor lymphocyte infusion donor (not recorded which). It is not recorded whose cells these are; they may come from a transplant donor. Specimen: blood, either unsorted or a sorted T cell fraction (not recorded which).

In DNA, the CDR3 is TGTGCCAGCAGCCAGCTAAGGTCGGGCACTGAAGCTTTCTTT. Amino acid sequence: CASSQLRSGTEAFF. The gene calls are TRBV7-2 and TRBJ1-1; no reliable D call. The CDR3 loop spans 14 amino acids. From germline, CDR1 is SGHTA and CDR2 FQGNSA. Trimming pared 5 bases from V and 4 bases from J, leaving 14 bases between.